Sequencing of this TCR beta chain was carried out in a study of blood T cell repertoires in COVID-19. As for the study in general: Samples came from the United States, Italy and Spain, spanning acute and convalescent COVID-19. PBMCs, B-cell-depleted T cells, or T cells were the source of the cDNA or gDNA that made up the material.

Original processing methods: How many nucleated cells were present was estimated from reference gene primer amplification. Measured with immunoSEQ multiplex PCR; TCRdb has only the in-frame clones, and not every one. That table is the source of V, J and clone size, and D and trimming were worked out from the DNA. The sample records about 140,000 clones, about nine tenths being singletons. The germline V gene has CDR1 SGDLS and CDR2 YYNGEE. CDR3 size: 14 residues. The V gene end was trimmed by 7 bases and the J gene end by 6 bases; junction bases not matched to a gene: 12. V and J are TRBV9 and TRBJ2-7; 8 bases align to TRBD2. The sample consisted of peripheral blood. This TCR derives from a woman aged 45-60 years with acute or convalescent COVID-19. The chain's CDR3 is CASSTRGDMSEQYF. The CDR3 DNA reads TGTGCCAGCTCGACGCGGGGGGATATGAGCGAGCAGTACTTC.